The 20 T cell receptor beta chains below come from one sample, sequenced in a study of blood T cell repertoires in COVID-19 (dated by TCRdb to 2019 to 2021). Libraries came from the immunoSEQ multiplex PCR assay. In TCRdb, the immuneACCESS table is reduced to in-frame sequences with V and J assigned. These tables do not hold every clone; where another copy was compared, an unresolved V gene accounts for under half, and the others remain unexplained. This sample holds 80,000 to 100,000 clones; roughly nine tenths were observed only once. The ten top clones hold about 5% of the sample. The sample taken for sequencing was peripheral blood. The receptors derive from a man in his 70s with acute or convalescent COVID-19.

The chain uses TRBV5-4 and TRBJ1-2; TRBD1 is a possible D gene (6 bases). Germline CDR1 SGHNT, CDR2 YYREEE (reference sequence). The germline V and J ends were trimmed by 4 bases and 6 bases, with 19 bases remaining between them. The CDR3 consists of 15 residues. This chain's CDR3 is CASSGRGRGGDGYTF. DNA for the CDR3: TGTGCCAGCAGCGGCAGGGGACGGGGTGGTGATGGCTACACCTTC.

The chain combines TRBV3-1 (or the pseudogene TRBV3-2) with TRBJ2-2; D not certain. The germline gives CDR1 LGHDT, CDR2 YNNKEL (reference sequence). The CDR3 length is 14 residues. V dropped 1 base and J dropped 5 bases, with 8 bases sitting between them. CDR3 sequence (DNA): TGTGCCAGCAGCCAAGTTCGGGTAACCGGGGAGCTGTTTTTT. Protein product: CASSQVRVTGELFF.

The chain combines TRBV5-4 with TRBJ2-3, with D perhaps TRBD1 (5 bases). V was cut by 1 base and J by 3 bases, with 9 bases left in between. The CDR3 extends over 14 amino acids. Germline V gene lookup returns CDR1 SGHNT and CDR2 YYREEE (reference sequence). The CDR3 nucleotides read TGTGCCAGCAGCTTGCGGACAAAAACAGATACGCAGTATTTT. Translating it yields CASSLRTKTDTQYF.

The chain combines TRBV7-3 with TRBJ1-2; maybe TRBD1 (6 bases). The CDR3 is made up of 16 amino acids. V was cut by 0 bases and J by 0 bases, with 11 bases left in between. CDR1 and CDR2 from the germline V gene are SGHTA and FQGTGA. The CDR3 DNA follows: TGTGCCAGCAGCTTAACAGCAGCAGGGGCTAACTATGGCTACACCTTC. Its protein is CASSLTAAGANYGYTF.

The sample holds one count of this clone. The chain is built from TRBV30 and TRBJ1-2, with 10 nucleotides matching TRBD1. The germline V gene has CDR1 GTSNPN and CDR2 SVGIG (reference sequence). The CDR3 is 14 amino acids. J lost 5 bases, V lost 3 bases, and 6 bases had no gene match. CDR3 residues: CAWSGTGVRYGYTF. The CDR3 DNA sequence: TGTGCCTGGAGCGGGACAGGGGTGAGGTATGGCTACACCTTC.

The chain uses TRBV5-1 and TRBJ1-6; D perhaps matches TRBD1 (5 bases). CDR3 length equals 13 residues. V was pared by 0 bases and J by 10 bases, with 8 bases between. Per the germline V gene, CDR1 is SGHRS and CDR2 is YFSETQ. In DNA form, the CDR3 reads TGCGCCAGCAGCTTGGCGGGGGACTCACCCCTCCACTTT. It yields the protein CASSLAGDSPLHF.

The V call is TRBV5-1, the J call TRBJ2-5, with TRBD1 as a possible D gene (6 bases). CDR3 length equals 14 residues. Deletions cut 0 bases from V and 9 bases from J, with 15 bases between. CDR1 is SGHRS, CDR2 YFSETQ, per germline. In nucleotides, the CDR3 is TGCGCCAGCAGCTTGGTTGAGGGCCCAGGGGCCCAGTACTTC. Translation gives CASSLVEGPGAQYF.

The chain couples TRBV6-6 to TRBJ1-3; 7 nucleotides align to TRBD1. The CDR3 has 15 amino acids. The junction had 4 bases not matched to a gene; V was cut back by 5 bases and J by 0 bases. Germline V lookup: CDR1 MNHNY, CDR2 SVGAGI (reference sequence). The CDR3 here is CASSRDRSSGNTIYF. CDR3 bases: TGTGCCAGCAGTAGGGACAGAAGCTCTGGAAACACCATATATTTT.

The chain uses TRBV2 and TRBJ2-7; 8 bases fit TRBD2. Germline CDR1 is SNHLY and CDR2 is FYNNEI. J was trimmed by 4 bases and V by 6 bases; bases with no gene match: 8. The CDR3 sequence is 14 residues long. The DNA for the CDR3 is TGTGCCAGCAGGGAACGGGGGGGAATTTACGAGCAGTACTTC. This codes for CASRERGGIYEQYF. The complete variable domain, with remaining parts taken from reference TRBV2 and TRBJ2-7, reads EPEVTQTPSHQVTQMGQEVILRCVPISNHLYFYWYRQILGQKVEFLVSFYNNEISEKSEIFDDQFSVERPDGSNFTLKIRSTKLEDSAMYFCASRERGGIYEQYFGPGTRLTVT.

V and J are TRBV5-1 and TRBJ1-6; D is ambiguous. Germline lookup yields CDR1 SGHRS and CDR2 YFSETQ. The CDR3 has 13 amino acids. V gave up 4 bases and J gave up 9 bases, with 11 bases separating them. CDR3 amino acids: CASSLDPGSPLHF. The CDR3 DNA reads TGCGCCAGCAGCCTCGACCCGGGTTCACCCCTCCACTTT.

This chain joins TRBV24-1 and TRBJ1-2; 8 positions match TRBD1. There are 13 residues in the CDR3. Germline CDR1 is KGHDR and CDR2 is SFDVKD. The junction had 4 bases not matched to a gene; V was cut back by 3 bases and J by 8 bases. Here the CDR3 DNA reads TGTGCCACCAGTGATACGACAGGGGAGGGCTACACCTTC. It translates to CATSDTTGEGYTF.

The V call is TRBV3-1 (or the pseudogene TRBV3-2), the J call TRBJ1-2; D is unresolved. This CDR3 is built from 14 residues. V was trimmed by 2 bases and J by 5 bases, leaving 12 bases between them. The germline V gene encodes CDR1 LGHDT and CDR2 YNNKEL (reference sequence). The CDR3 spells CASSQNSGNYGYTF. The CDR3 DNA sequence: TGTGCCAGCAGCCAAAACTCGGGGAATTATGGCTACACCTTC.

The chain combines TRBV12-3 or TRBV12-4 with TRBJ1-4; no firm D call. V shed 3 bases and J shed 7 bases, with 6 bases lying between them. The CDR3 totals 12 residues. The DNA for the CDR3 is TGTGCCAGCAGTTTGGCAGGTGAAAAACTGTTTTTT. Translating gives CASSLAGEKLFF.

This clone has a single count. The chain joins TRBV6-1 to TRBJ1-2; perhaps TRBD1 as D (6 bases). The CDR3 length is 13 residues. CDR1 is MNHNS, CDR2 SASEGT, per germline. The germline V and J ends were trimmed by 3 bases and 8 bases, with 13 bases remaining between them. This CDR3 is CASSEQGKRGYTF. CDR3 coding DNA: TGTGCCAGCAGTGAGCAGGGGAAGAGGGGCTACACCTTC.

With regard to this clone: Other DNA variants within this sample encode the same CDR3. The chain is built from TRBV19 and TRBJ1-5, with 7 bases fitting TRBD1. Germline V gene data show CDR1 as LNHDA and CDR2 as SQIVND (reference sequence). V lost 1 base to trimming and J lost 7 bases; unmatched junction nucleotides: 7. CDR3 length: 15 residues. The CDR3 here is CASSIGTGGGQPQHF. Here the CDR3 DNA reads TGTGCCAGTAGTATAGGGACAGGCGGCGGACAGCCCCAGCATTTT.

V usage is TRBV2 and J usage is TRBJ2-3; tentative D call: TRBD2 (7 bases). Trimming shortened V by 6 bases and J by 2 bases, and 15 bases separated the two germline ends. The CDR3 length is 15 residues. The germline CDR1 and CDR2 sequences are SNHLY and FYNNEI. CDR3 protein: CASSGGQGHTDTQYF. As DNA, the CDR3 is TGTGCCAGCAGCGGGGGGCAGGGTCACACAGATACGCAGTATTTT. The full variable domain, with the rest looked up from reference TRBV2 and TRBJ2-3, is EPEVTQTPSHQVTQMGQEVILRCVPISNHLYFYWYRQILGQKVEFLVSFYNNEISEKSEIFDDQFSVERPDGSNFTLKIRSTKLEDSAMYFCASSGGQGHTDTQYFGPGTRLTVL.

The gene calls are TRBV21-1 and TRBJ2-5; whether TRBD1, the table's D call, matches the DNA was not checked. TRBV21-1 counts as a pseudogene. This CDR3 is 20 amino acids long. CDR3 protein: CASSKVWFGTGGRYQETQYF. CDR3 DNA: TGTGCCAGCAGCAAAGTTTGGTTTGGGACAGGGGGCCGGTACCAAGAGACCCAGTACTTC.

The rearrangement links TRBV6-6 to TRBJ1-5; 9 nucleotides agree with TRBD1. Germline V gene data show CDR1 as MNHNY and CDR2 as SVGAGI (reference sequence). Losses at the gene ends were 5 bases for V and 3 bases for J; bases not matched to a gene: 11. This CDR3 has 17 residues. CDR3 region: CASSHPDRGSDNQPQHF. In DNA, the CDR3 is TGTGCCAGCAGTCATCCGGACAGGGGCTCTGACAATCAGCCCCAGCATTTT.

The chain links TRBV19 to TRBJ1-1; D uncertain. Between the trimmed V and J ends, which lost 3 bases and 0 bases, there was a span of 8 bases. Germline V gene lookup returns CDR1 LNHDA and CDR2 SQIVND (reference sequence). CDR3 length equals 14 residues. CDR3: CASSILLMNTEAFF. DNA of the CDR3: TGTGCCAGTAGTATCCTACTTATGAACACTGAAGCTTTCTTT.

This clone has just one count. This sequence joins TRBV6-5 and TRBJ1-1; 7 bases are a match to TRBD1. The CDR3 has 14 amino acids. The J segment lost 2 bases and the V segment lost 6 bases, leaving 6 bases of the junction unmatched. Germline assignment: CDR1 MNHEY and CDR2 SVGAGI. The CDR3 DNA is TGTGCCAGCAGACTCGGACAGGCTAACACTGAAGCTTTCTTT. Translated, it gives CASRLGQANTEAFF.